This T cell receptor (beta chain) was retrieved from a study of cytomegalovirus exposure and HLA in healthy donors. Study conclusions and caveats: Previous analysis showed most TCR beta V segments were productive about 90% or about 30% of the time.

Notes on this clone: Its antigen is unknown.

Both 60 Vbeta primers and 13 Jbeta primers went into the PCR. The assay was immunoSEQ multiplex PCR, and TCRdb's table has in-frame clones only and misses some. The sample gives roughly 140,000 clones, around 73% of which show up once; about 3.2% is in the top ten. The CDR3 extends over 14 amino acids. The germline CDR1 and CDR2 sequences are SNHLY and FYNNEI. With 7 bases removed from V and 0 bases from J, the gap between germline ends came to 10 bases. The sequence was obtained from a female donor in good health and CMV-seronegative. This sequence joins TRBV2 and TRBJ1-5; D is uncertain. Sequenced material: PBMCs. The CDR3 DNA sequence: TGTGCCAGCACTGGGCAGTTTAGCAATCAGCCCCAGCATTTT. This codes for CASTGQFSNQPQHF.